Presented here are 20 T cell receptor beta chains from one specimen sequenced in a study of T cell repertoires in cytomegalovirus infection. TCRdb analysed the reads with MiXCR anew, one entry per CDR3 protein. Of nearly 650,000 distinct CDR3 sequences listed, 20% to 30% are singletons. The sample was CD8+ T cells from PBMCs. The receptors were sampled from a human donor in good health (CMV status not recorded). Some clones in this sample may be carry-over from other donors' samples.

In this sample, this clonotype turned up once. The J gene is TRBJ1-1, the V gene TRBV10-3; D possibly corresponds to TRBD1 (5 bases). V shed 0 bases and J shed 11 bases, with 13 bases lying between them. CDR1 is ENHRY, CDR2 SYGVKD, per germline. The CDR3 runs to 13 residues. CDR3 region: CAISESLEGMAFF. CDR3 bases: TGTGCCATCAGTGAGTCTTTGGAGGGGATGGCTTTCTTT.

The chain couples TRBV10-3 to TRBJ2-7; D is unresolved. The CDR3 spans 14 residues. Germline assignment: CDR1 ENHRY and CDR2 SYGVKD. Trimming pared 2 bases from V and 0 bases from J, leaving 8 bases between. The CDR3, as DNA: TGTGCCATCAGTGAGAACGGCGACTCCTACGAGCAGTACTTC. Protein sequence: CAISENGDSYEQYF.

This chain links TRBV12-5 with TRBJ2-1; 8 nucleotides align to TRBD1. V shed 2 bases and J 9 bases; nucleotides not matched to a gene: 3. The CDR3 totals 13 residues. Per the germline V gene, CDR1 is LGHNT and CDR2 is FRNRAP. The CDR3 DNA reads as TGTGCTAGTGGTTTGCAGGGGGCGGCTGAGCAGTTCTTC. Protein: CASGLQGAAEQFF.

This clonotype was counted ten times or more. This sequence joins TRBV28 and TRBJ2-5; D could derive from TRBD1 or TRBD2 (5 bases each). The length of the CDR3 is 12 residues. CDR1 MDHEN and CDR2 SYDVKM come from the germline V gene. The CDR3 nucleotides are TGTGCTCCCCGAAGGTGGGGGGAGACCCAGTACTTC. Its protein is CAPRRWGETQYF.

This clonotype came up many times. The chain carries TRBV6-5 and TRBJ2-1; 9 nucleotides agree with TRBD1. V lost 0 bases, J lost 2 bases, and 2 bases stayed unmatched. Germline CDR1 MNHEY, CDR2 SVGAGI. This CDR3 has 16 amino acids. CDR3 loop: CASSYSTGGPYNEQFF. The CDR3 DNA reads TGTGCCAGCAGTTACTCGACAGGGGGACCCTACAATGAGCAGTTCTTC.

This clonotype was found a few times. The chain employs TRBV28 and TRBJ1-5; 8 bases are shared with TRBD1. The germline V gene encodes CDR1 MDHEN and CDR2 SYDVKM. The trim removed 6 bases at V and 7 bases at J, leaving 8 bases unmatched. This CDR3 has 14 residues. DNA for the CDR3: TGTGCCAGCAGCCCAGACAGGGGTTTCCAGCCCCAGCATTTT. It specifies CASSPDRGFQPQHF.

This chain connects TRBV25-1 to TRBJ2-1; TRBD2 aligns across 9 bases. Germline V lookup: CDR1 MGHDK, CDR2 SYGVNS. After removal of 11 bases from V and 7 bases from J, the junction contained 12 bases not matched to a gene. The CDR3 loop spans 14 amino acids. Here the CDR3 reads CARMAGGLGNEQFF. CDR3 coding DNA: TGTGCCCGCATGGCGGGGGGGCTGGGGAATGAGCAGTTCTTC.

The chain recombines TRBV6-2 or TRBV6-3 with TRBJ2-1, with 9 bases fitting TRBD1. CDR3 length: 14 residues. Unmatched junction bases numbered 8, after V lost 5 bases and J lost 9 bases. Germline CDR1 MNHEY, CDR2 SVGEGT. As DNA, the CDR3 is TGTGCCAGCAGTCAACCGGGACAGGGATTTGAGCAGTTCTTC. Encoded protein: CASSQPGQGFEQFF.

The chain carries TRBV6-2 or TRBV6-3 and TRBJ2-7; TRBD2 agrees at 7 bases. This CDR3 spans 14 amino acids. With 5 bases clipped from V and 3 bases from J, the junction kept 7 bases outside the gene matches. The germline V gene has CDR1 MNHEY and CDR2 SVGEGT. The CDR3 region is CASSPVAGVYEQYF. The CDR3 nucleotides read TGTGCCAGCAGTCCTGTGGCGGGGGTCTACGAGCAGTACTTC.

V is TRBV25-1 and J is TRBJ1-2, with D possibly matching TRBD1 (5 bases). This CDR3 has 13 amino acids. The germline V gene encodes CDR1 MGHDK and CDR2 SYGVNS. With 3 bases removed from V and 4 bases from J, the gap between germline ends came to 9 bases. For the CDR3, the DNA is TGTGCCAGCAGTGAGCCCGGGACCTATGGCTACACCTTC. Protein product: CASSEPGTYGYTF.

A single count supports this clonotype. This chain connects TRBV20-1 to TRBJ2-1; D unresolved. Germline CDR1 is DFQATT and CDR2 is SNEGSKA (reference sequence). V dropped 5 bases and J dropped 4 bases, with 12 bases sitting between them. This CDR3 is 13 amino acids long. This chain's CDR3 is CSAGLVSYNEQFF. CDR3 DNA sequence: TGCAGTGCTGGGCTTGTTTCATACAATGAGCAGTTCTTC.

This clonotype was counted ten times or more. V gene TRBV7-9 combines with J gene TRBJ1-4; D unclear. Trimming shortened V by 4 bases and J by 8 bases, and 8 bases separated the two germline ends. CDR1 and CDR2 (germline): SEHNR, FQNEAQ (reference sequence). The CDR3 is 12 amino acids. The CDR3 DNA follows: TGTGCCAGCAGCTCCGAGGAGGAAAAACTGTTTTTT. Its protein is CASSSEEEKLFF.

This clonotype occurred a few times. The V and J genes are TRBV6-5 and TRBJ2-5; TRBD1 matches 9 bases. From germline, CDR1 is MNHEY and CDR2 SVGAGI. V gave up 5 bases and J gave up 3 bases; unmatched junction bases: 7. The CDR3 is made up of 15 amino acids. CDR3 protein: CASSPWTGDEETQYF. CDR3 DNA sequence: TGTGCCAGCAGTCCCTGGACAGGGGATGAAGAGACCCAGTACTTC.

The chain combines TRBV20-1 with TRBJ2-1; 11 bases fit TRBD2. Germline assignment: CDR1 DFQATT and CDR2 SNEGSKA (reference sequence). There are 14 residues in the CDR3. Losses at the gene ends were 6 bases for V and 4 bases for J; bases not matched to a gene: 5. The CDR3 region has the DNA TGCAGTGCCGGACTAGCGGGTATTTACAATGAGCAGTTCTTC. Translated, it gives CSAGLAGIYNEQFF.

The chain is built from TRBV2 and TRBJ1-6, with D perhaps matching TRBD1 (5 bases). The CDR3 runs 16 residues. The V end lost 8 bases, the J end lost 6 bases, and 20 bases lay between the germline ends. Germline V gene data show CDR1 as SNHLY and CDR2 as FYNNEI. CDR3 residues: CASYSPGKGPNSPLHF. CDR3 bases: TGTGCCAGCTATTCCCCGGGAAAGGGGCCTAATTCACCCCTCCACTTT.

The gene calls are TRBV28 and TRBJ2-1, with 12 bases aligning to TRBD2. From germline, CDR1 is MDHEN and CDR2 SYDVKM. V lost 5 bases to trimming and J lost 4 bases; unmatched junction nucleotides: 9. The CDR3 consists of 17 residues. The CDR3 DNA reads TGTGCCAGCAGTCCCTACCTAGCGGGGGGGTCTTACAATGAGCAGTTCTTC. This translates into CASSPYLAGGSYNEQFF.

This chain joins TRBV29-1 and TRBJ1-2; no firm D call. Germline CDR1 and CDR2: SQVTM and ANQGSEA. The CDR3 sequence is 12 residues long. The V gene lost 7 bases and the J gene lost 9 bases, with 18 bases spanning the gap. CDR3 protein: CSGISQDSSYTF. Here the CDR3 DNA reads TGCAGCGGGATATCCCAGGACTCAAGCTACACCTTC. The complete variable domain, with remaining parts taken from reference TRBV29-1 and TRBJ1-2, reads SAVISQKPSRDICQRGTSLTIQCQVDSQVTMMFWYRQQPGQSLTLIATANQGSEATYESGFVIDKFPISRPNLTFSTLTVSNMSPEDSSIYLCSGISQDSSYTFGSGTRLTVV.

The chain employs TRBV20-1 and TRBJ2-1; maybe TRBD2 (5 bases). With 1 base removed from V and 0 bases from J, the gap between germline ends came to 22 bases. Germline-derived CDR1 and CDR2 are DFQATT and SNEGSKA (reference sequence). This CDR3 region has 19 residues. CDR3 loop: CSARVPGPASGGSYNEQFF. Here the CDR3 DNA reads TGCAGTGCTAGAGTACCGGGCCCAGCATCCGGAGGCTCCTACAATGAGCAGTTCTTC.

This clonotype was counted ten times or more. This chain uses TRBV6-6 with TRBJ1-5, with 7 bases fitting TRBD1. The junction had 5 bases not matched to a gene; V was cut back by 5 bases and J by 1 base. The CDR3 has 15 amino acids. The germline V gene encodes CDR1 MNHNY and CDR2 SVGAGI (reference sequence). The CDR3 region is CASSVTGKSNQPQHF. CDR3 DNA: TGTGCCAGCAGTGTGACAGGGAAAAGCAATCAGCCCCAGCATTTT.

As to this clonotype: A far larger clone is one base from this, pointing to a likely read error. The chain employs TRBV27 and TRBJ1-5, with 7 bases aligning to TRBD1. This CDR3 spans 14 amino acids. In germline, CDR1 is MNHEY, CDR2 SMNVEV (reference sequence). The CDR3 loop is CVSSPGTANQPQHF. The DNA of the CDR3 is TGTGTCAGCAGCCCGGGGACAGCGAATCAGCCCCAGCATTTT.